This T cell receptor (delta chain) was identified during a study of gamma delta lymphoproliferative disorders and STAT genes. Overall study: Gamma-chain libraries were built from at least 50 ng of genomic DNA with the LymphoTrack Dx TCRG Assay.

The study, taken as a whole, reports: In whole-repertoire clustering, gamma separated patients from controls, unlike delta. Most major patient clonotypes were shared with at least one healthy donor.

Germline values: CDR1 GEAIGNYY, CDR2 EKD. This CDR3 is built from 18 residues. V lost 1 base and J lost 2; bases outside the gene matches: 10. By share, this clone counts as large. Its matching antigen is unknown. The same CDR3 also results from other DNA sequences found in this sample. TCRdb processed the multiplex PCR reads again with the CATT caller. The sample contains 3,100 or so delta-chain clones, approximately 1% of which appear only once. Genomic DNA from isolated PBMCs served as the sequencing template. The V call is TRDV2, the J call TRDJ1; 12 bases agree with TRDD3. The sequenced material came from blood. This sequence originates from a human donor in good health. CDR3 bases: TGTGCCTGTGACACTCTTCTGGGGGATACGCGTTGGACCGATAAACTCATCTTT. Its translation: CACDTLLGDTRWTDKLIF.